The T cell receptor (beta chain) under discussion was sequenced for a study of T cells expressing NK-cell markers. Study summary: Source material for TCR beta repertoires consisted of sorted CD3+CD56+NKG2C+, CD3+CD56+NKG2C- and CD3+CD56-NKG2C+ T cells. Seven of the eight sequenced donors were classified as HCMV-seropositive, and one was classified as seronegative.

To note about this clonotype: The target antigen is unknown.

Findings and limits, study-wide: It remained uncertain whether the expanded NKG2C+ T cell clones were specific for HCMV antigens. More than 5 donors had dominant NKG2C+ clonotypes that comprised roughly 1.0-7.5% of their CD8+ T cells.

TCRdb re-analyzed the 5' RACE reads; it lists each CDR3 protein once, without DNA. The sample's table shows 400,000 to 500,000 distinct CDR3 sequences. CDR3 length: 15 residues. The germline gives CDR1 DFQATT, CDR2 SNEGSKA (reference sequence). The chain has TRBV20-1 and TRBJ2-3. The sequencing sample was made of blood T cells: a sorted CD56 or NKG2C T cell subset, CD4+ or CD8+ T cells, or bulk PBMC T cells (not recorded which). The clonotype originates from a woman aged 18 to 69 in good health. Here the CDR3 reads CSARDHSTSTDTQYF.